The rows below give T cell receptor beta chains drawn from one sample of a study of blood T cells in healthy people across ages. TCRdb called the 5' RACE reads again in MiXCR, with one record for every CDR3 protein. The sample includes about 1.4 million distinct CDR3 sequences, almost 60% of them seen just once. Source material: blood. These receptors were obtained from a man between 18 and 35 years old in good health. CDR3s include the opening cysteine and the closing phenylalanine or tryptophan. The order of the fields is D gene, clone size, V gene, J gene, CDR3 protein, CDR3 DNA. A D gene is named only where the DNA matches it firmly. A row's size may be missing; if present it is once, few, many or a size class.

NA,NA,TRBV18,TRBJ2-1,CASSSNRDELGDEQFF,TGTGCCAGCTCCTCAAACCGGGACGAGCTGGGCGATGAGCAGTTCTTC
NA,few,TRBV20-1,TRBJ2-7,CSTLGGTSYEQYF,TGTAGTACCTTGGGGGGTACCTCCTACGAGCAGTACTTC
NA,NA,TRBV6-5,TRBJ1-2,CASSSLNERHNPYGYTF,TGTGCCAGCAGTTCCCTGAACGAGCGTCATAATCCCTATGGCTACACCTTC
NA,NA,TRBV27,TRBJ2-3,CASSPLGSAYTDTQYF,TGTGCCAGCAGTCCCCTCGGGTCGGCATACACAGATACGCAGTATTTT
TRBD2,many,TRBV10-3,TRBJ2-1,CAISDGREWNEQFF,TGTGCCATCAGTGATGGGCGGGAGTGGAATGAGCAGTTCTTC
TRBD1,NA,TRBV5-1,TRBJ2-2,CASRLPYGGQGGITNTGELFF,TGCGCCAGCAGGTTGCCCTACGGGGGACAGGGGGGCATAACGAACACCGGGGAGCTGTTTTTT
TRBD1,NA,TRBV20-1,TRBJ1-5,CSASPGQQDQPQHF,TGCAGTGCTAGCCCGGGACAGCAGGATCAGCCCCAGCATTTT
TRBD2,NA,TRBV5-1,TRBJ2-1,CASRPLAGGPRNEQFF,TGCGCCAGCAGACCTCTAGCGGGGGGGCCCCGCAATGAGCAGTTCTTC
TRBD2,NA,TRBV12-3/TRBV12-4,TRBJ2-5,CASSVAGGTEETQYF,TGTGCCAGCAGCGTAGCGGGCGGAACAGAGGAGACCCAGTACTTC
TRBD1,NA,TRBV7-9,TRBJ1-2,CASSLGPGQGAPMGGYTF,TGTGCCAGCAGCTTAGGTCCGGGACAGGGGGCCCCCATGGGCGGCTACACCTTC
TRBD1,NA,TRBV6-4,TRBJ2-7,CASTVTRDSSLYEQYF,TGTGCCAGCACCGTTACCAGGGACAGCTCCCTCTACGAGCAGTACTTC
TRBD1,NA,TRBV20-1,TRBJ2-7,CSVQAGQASRSGEQYF,TGCAGTGTGCAGGCGGGACAGGCATCTCGTTCCGGCGAGCAGTACTTC
NA,NA,TRBV20-1,TRBJ1-4,CSASGTNDEKLFF,TGCAGTGCTTCCGGGACAAACGATGAAAAACTGTTTTTT
NA,NA,TRBV6-2/TRBV6-3,TRBJ2-1,CASSYPPVNEQFF,TGTGCCAGCAGTTACCCTCCCGTCAATGAGCAGTTCTTT
NA,NA,TRBV20-1,TRBJ2-3,CSARRSTPRAAYPYTQYF,TGCAGTGCTAGAAGGTCCACGCCACGAGCGGCATACCCCTATACGCAGTATTTT
NA,NA,TRBV24-1,TRBJ2-1,CATSDLRSNNEQFF,TGTGCCACCAGTGATTTGCGATCGAACAATGAGCAGTTCTTC
NA,NA,TRBV20-1,TRBJ2-7,CSATAGQSSYEQYF,TGCAGTGCTACGGCGGGACAGAGCTCCTACGAGCAGTACTTC
NA,once,TRBV6-5,TRBJ2-6,CASSYTAGANVLTF,TGTGCCAGCAGTTACACAGCAGGGGCCAACGTCCTGACTTTC
NA,NA,TRBV20-1,TRBJ2-1,CSAGLPGPVAYNEQFF,TGCAGTGCTGGTCTACCAGGGCCTGTGGCCTACAATGAGCAGTTCTTC
NA,few,TRBV7-9,TRBJ2-7,CASSWVGSYEQYF,TGTGCCAGCAGCTGGGTTGGCAGCTACGAGCAGTACTTC
TRBD2,NA,TRBV4-1,TRBJ2-1,CASSQHSGRAPNEQFF,TGCGCCAGCAGCCAACATAGCGGGAGGGCCCCCAATGAGCAGTTCTTC
NA,NA,TRBV6-2/TRBV6-3,TRBJ2-3,CASSLSLGASTDTQYF,TGTGCCAGCAGTTTATCCCTTGGGGCTAGCACAGATACGCAGTATTTT